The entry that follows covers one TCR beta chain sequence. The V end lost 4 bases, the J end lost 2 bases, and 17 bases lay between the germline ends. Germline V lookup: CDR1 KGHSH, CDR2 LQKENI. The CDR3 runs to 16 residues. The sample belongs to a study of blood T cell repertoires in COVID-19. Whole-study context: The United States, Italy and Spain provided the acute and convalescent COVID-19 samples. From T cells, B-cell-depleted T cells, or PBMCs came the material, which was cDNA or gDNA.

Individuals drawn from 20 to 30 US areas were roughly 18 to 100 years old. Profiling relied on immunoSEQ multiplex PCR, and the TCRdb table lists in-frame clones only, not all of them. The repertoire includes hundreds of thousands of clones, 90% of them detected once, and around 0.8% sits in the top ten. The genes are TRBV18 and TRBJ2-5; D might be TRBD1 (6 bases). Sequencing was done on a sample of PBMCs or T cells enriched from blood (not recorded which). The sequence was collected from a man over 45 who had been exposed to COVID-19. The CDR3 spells CASSRGVRDIQETQYF. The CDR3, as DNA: TGTGCCAGCTCACGAGGGGTAAGGGACATTCAAGAGACCCAGTACTTC.